The rows below give T cell receptor beta chains drawn from one sample of a study of OX40 agonist ivuxolimab in advanced cancers. Data came from immunoSEQ multiplex PCR; TCRdb stores just in-frame clones and leaves some out. Of 65,000 to 70,000 clones in the sample, 75% to 90% were seen once. The specimen comprised CD4+ or CD8+ T cells sorted from blood, sampled in a trial of the OX40 agonist ivuxolimab. These receptors came from an adult with an advanced solid tumor such as melanoma, head and neck, liver or kidney cancer. CDR3s include the opening cysteine and the closing phenylalanine or tryptophan. A D gene is named only where the DNA matches it firmly. Clone size is stated in some rows and not others, as once, few, many or a class when expanded.

j_gene: TRBJ1-5; v_gene: TRBV27; d_gene: NA; abundance: NA; CDR3nt: TGTGCCAGCAGTGTGGGCCAGCATAGCAATCAGCCCCAGCATTTT; CDR3aa: CASSVGQHSNQPQHF
j_gene: TRBJ2-7; v_gene: TRBV7-2; d_gene: NA; abundance: NA; CDR3nt: TGTGCCAGCAGCAACCCTACTACCGGCGAGCAGTACTTC; CDR3aa: CASSNPTTGEQYF
j_gene: TRBJ1-2; v_gene: TRBV18; d_gene: TRBD1; abundance: NA; CDR3nt: TGTGCCAGCTCACGGGGGGACAGACGGATTAACACCTTC; CDR3aa: CASSRGDRRINTF
j_gene: TRBJ2-7; v_gene: TRBV5-5; d_gene: TRBD1; abundance: NA; CDR3nt: TGTGCCAGCAGCTTGAATTGGGCCGATTTAGGGACAGTGCAGTACTTC; CDR3aa: CASSLNWADLGTVQYF
j_gene: TRBJ1-4; v_gene: TRBV19; d_gene: TRBD1; abundance: NA; CDR3nt: TGTGCCAGTCACAGGGGGAGGATGAATGAAAAACTGTTTTTT; CDR3aa: CASHRGRMNEKLFF
j_gene: TRBJ1-4; v_gene: TRBV7-2; d_gene: NA; abundance: NA; CDR3nt: TGTGCCAGCAGCCCTCTTTTCGGTAGGACGAGTGAAAAACTGTTTTTT; CDR3aa: CASSPLFGRTSEKLFF
j_gene: TRBJ1-1; v_gene: TRBV7-2; d_gene: NA; abundance: NA; CDR3nt: TGTGCCAGCAGCTTTCTCGGGGTGGGGAACACTGAAGCTTTCTTT; CDR3aa: CASSFLGVGNTEAFF
j_gene: TRBJ1-2; v_gene: TRBV6-6; d_gene: NA; abundance: NA; CDR3nt: TGTGCCAGCAGTTACCCCCGAGAGGGCTACACCTTC; CDR3aa: CASSYPREGYTF
j_gene: TRBJ2-1; v_gene: TRBV7-6; d_gene: TRBD2; abundance: NA; CDR3nt: TGTGCCAGCAGCGTTACTAGCGGGAGGGCCGATGAGCAGTTCTTC; CDR3aa: CASSVTSGRADEQFF
j_gene: TRBJ1-2; v_gene: TRBV4-2; d_gene: NA; abundance: NA; CDR3nt: TGTGCCAGCAGCTTCCAGGGCAATGGCTACACCTTC; CDR3aa: CASSFQGNGYTF
j_gene: TRBJ2-1; v_gene: TRBV5-1; d_gene: NA; abundance: NA; CDR3nt: TGCGCCAGCACCCTGTCGGGGGCGTCCATAAATGAGCAGTTCTTC; CDR3aa: CASTLSGASINEQFF
j_gene: TRBJ2-2; v_gene: TRBV9; d_gene: NA; abundance: once; CDR3nt: TGTGCCAGCAGCGCGGTCACCGGGGAGCTGTTTTTT; CDR3aa: CASSAVTGELFF